The 9 T cell receptor beta chains in this list originate from one sample, sequenced in a study of T cells after yellow fever vaccination (dated by TCRdb to the late 2010s). Read against the paper, the sample's treatment or condition label means: live attenuated yellow fever vaccine strain. The library relied on 5' RACE. These reads were obtained on an Illumina HiSeq 2500. The public reads were run again by TCRdb, first through fastp at Q25 and then through MiXCR, and only productive beta chains were kept. Here each entry gathers all rows of one CDR3 protein and keeps the most common genes and DNA. The sample includes 500,000 to 650,000 distinct CDR3 sequences, with approximately 13% observed a single time. The top ten hold 14% to 15% of the sample. The material was PBMCs, obtained on the day of the yellow fever booster vaccination. The receptors stem from a man aged 30 to 45 who received the YFV17D yellow fever vaccine.

The chain uses TRBV7-9 and TRBJ2-5; D remains ambiguous. In germline, CDR1 is SEHNR, CDR2 FQNEAQ (reference sequence). The CDR3 is 14 amino acids. V was cut by 2 bases and J by 5 bases, with 12 bases left in between. The CDR3 nucleotides are TGTGCCAGCAGCTTAATGACACTGAGTGAGACCCAGTACTTC. Its translation is CASSLMTLSETQYF.

This clonotype was counted between two and nine times. The chain carries TRBV5-1 and TRBJ2-7; D is uncertain. Germline V lookup: CDR1 SGHRS, CDR2 YFSETQ. V was cut by 4 bases and J by 2 bases, with 16 bases left in between. The CDR3 is made up of 15 amino acids. The DNA for the CDR3 is TGCGCCAGCAGCGCGCCCGGGCCCGGCCCCTACGAGCAGTACTTC. The encoded protein is CASSAPGPGPYEQYF.

This chain links TRBV12-3 or TRBV12-4 with TRBJ2-7, with 14 bases matching TRBD2. Trimming cost V 7 bases and J 2 bases; bases outside gene matches: 10. CDR3 length equals 17 residues. In nucleotides, the CDR3 is TGTGCCAGCACTCCGGGACTAGCGGGAGTGACCCCCTACGAGCAGTACTTC. This sequence encodes CASTPGLAGVTPYEQYF.

The chain joins TRBV4-2 to TRBJ2-3; 9 bases fit TRBD2. The germline V gene encodes CDR1 LGHNA and CDR2 YNFKEQ. The CDR3 is made up of 15 amino acids. The V segment lost 5 bases and the J segment 6 bases; nucleotides outside the gene matches: 9. This CDR3 is CASSLLAGGRDTQYF. The CDR3, as DNA: TGTGCCAGCAGCTTACTAGCGGGCGGACGGGATACGCAGTATTTT.

This chain uses TRBV5-1 with TRBJ2-1; 10 nucleotides align to TRBD1. Germline lookup yields CDR1 SGHRS and CDR2 YFSETQ. V lost 0 bases and J lost 9; bases outside the gene matches: 9. CDR3 length: 16 amino acids. The CDR3 here is CASSLARDRGSPEQFF. The CDR3 DNA is TGCGCCAGCAGCTTGGCCAGGGACAGGGGCTCTCCTGAGCAGTTCTTC.

The chain links TRBV11-2 to TRBJ2-2; 10 bases fit TRBD1. CDR1 is SGHAT, CDR2 FQNNGV, per germline. The CDR3 length is 21 residues. The V segment lost 1 base and the J segment 0 bases; nucleotides outside the gene matches: 14. CDR3 DNA: TGTGCCAGCAGCTTAGGGTTCGGGGGACAGGGGCCACACGCGAACACCGGGGAGCTGTTTTTT. It translates to CASSLGFGGQGPHANTGELFF.

V usage is TRBV5-1 and J usage is TRBJ2-3, with D possibly being TRBD1 or TRBD2 (5 bases each). The ends were cut back, 6 bases at V and 5 bases at J, with 22 bases in the middle. Germline values: CDR1 SGHRS, CDR2 YFSETQ. This CDR3 contains 16 residues. CDR3 amino acids: CASTFDGPTRGDTQYF. In nucleotides, the CDR3 is TGCGCCAGCACGTTTGACGGGCCCACGAGGGGAGATACGCAGTATTTT.

This clonotype showed up just a few times. The chain couples TRBV5-5 to TRBJ1-2, with 7 bases fitting TRBD1. There are 16 residues in the CDR3. After removal of 1 base from V and 8 bases from J, the junction contained 14 bases not matched to a gene. Germline CDR1 reads SGHKS; CDR2 reads YYEKEE (reference sequence). In nucleotides, the CDR3 is TGTGCCAGCAGCTTGAACACAGGGGACCCTGTGGGCGGCTACACCTTC. It encodes CASSLNTGDPVGGYTF.

This clonotype occurred a few times. The chain joins TRBV24-1 to TRBJ2-2, with a weak D call TRBD1 (5 bases). The length of the CDR3 is 13 residues. V was clipped by 8 bases and J by 5 bases, with 11 bases between them. Germline V gives CDR1 KGHDR, CDR2 SFDVKD. CDR3 amino acids: CATMSSGTGELFF. The CDR3 nucleotides read TGTGCCACCATGTCCTCAGGGACCGGGGAGCTGTTTTTT.